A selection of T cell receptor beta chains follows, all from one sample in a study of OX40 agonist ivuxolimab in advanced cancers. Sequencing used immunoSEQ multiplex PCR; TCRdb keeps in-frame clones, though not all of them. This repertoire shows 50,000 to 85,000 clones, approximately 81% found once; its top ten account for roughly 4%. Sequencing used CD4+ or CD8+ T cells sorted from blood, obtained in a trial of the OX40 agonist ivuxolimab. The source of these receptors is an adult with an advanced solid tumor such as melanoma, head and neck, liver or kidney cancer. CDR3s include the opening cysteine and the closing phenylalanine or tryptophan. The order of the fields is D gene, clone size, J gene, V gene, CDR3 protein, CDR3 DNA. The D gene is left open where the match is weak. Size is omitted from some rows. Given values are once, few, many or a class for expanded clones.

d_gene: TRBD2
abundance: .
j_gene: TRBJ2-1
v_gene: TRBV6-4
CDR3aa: CASSPEISGRVHEQFF
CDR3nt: TGTGCCAGCAGTCCCGAAATTAGCGGGAGGGTCCATGAGCAGTTCTTC

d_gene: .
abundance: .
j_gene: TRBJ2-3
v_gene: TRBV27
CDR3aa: CASSFRVGHLTDTQYF
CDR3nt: TGTGCCAGCAGTTTTAGGGTGGGGCACCTCACAGATACGCAGTATTTT

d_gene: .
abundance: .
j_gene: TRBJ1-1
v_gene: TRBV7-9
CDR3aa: CASSRRNTEAFF
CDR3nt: TGTGCCAGCAGCCGACGGAACACTGAAGCTTTCTTT

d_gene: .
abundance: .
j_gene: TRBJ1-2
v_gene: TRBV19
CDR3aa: CASRPSTDHRAANYGYTF
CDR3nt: TGTGCCAGTAGACCAAGTACAGATCATCGGGCCGCTAACTATGGCTACACCTTC

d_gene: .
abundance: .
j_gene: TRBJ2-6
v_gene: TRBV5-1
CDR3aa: CASSPISSGANVLTF
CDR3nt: TGCGCCAGCAGCCCGATATCTTCTGGGGCCAACGTCCTGACTTTC

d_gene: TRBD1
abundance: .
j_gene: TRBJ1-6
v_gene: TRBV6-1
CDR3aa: CASRHWDSNSPLHF
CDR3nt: TGTGCCAGCAGACACTGGGACAGCAATTCACCCCTCCACTTT

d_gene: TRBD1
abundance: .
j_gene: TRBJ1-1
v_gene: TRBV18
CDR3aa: CASSPRTGGDTEAFF
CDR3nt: TGTGCCAGCTCACCCCGGACAGGGGGTGACACTGAAGCTTTCTTT

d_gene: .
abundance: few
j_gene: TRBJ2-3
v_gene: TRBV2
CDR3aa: CASGPSGDTQYF
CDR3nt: TGTGCCAGTGGACCGTCTGGGGATACGCAGTATTTT

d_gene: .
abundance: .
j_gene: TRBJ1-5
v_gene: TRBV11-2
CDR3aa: CASSPSGAGQPQHF
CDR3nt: TGTGCCAGCAGCCCCTCAGGGGCGGGTCAGCCCCAGCATTTT

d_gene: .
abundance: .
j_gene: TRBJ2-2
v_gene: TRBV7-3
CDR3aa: CASSLMPSGELFF
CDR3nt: TGTGCCAGCAGCTTAATGCCCTCCGGGGAGCTGTTTTTT

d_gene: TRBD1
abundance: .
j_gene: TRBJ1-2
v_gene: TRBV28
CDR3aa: CASSLIQGRGTYGYTF
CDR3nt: TGTGCCAGCAGTTTAATTCAGGGCAGGGGGACCTATGGCTACACCTTC

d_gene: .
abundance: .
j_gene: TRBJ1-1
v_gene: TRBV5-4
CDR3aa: CASSTPAPNTEAFF
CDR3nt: TGTGCCAGCAGCACACCGGCACCTAACACTGAAGCTTTCTTT

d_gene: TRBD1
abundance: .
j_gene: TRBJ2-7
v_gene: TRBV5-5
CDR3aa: CASSRRDSQFSSYEQYF
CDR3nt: TGTGCCAGCAGTCGCCGGGACAGTCAGTTTAGCTCCTACGAGCAGTACTTC

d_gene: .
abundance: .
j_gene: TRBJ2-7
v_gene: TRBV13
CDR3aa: CASSFGGRGEQYF
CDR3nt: TGTGCCAGCAGCTTCGGAGGACGGGGCGAGCAGTACTTC

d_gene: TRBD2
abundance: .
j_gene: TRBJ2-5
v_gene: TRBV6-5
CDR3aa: CASSRTSGVQETQYF
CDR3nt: TGTGCCAGCAGTCGGACTAGCGGGGTCCAAGAGACCCAGTACTTC

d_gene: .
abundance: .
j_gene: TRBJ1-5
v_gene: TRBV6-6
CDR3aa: CASRPDRINQPQHF
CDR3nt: TGTGCCAGCAGACCCGACAGGATTAATCAGCCCCAGCATTTT

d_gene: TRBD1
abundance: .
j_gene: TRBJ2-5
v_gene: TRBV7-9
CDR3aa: CASSPGQGWGYQETQYF
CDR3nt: TGTGCCAGCAGCCCGGGACAGGGATGGGGGTACCAAGAGACCCAGTACTTC

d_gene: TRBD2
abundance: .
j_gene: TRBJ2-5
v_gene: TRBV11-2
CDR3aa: CASSPLAGNGETQYF
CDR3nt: TGTGCCAGCAGCCCCTTAGCGGGAAACGGAGAGACCCAGTACTTC

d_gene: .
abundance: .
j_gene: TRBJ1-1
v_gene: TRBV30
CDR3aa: CAWKTRADGSEAFF
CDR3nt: TGTGCCTGGAAAACCCGGGCCGACGGAAGTGAAGCTTTCTTT

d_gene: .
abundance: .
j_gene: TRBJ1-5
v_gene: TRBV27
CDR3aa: CASSSLGGSGNQPQHF
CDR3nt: TGTGCCAGCAGCTCCCTCGGGGGTAGTGGCAATCAGCCCCAGCATTTT

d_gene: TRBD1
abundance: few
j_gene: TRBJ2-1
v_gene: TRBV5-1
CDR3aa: CASSLGQGPNEQFF
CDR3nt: TGCGCCAGCAGCTTGGGACAGGGGCCCAATGAGCAGTTCTTC

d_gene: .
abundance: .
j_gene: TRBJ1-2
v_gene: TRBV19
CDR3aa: CASSRDQWDGYTF
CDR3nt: TGTGCCAGTAGTCGGGACCAGTGGGATGGCTACACCTTC

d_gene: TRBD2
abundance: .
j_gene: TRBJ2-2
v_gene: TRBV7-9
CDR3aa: CASSLSGGRNTGELFF
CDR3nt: TGTGCCAGCAGCTTAAGTGGCGGGAGGAACACCGGGGAGCTGTTTTTT

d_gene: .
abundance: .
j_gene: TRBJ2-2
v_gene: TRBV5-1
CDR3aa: CASSLAQGNTGELFF
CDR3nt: TGCGCCAGCAGCTTGGCGCAGGGCAACACCGGGGAGCTGTTTTTT

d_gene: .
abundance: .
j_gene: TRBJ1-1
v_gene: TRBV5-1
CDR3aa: CASSLGDTMNTEAFF
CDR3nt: TGCGCCAGCAGCTTGGGGGACACTATGAACACTGAAGCTTTCTTT

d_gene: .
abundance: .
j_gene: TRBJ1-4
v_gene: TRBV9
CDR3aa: CASSVDLGEKLFF
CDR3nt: TGTGCCAGCAGCGTAGATCTAGGGGAAAAACTGTTTTTT

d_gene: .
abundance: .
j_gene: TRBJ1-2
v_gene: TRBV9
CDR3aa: CASSVGQAYGYTF
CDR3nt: TGTGCCAGCAGCGTAGGACAGGCCTATGGCTACACCTTC

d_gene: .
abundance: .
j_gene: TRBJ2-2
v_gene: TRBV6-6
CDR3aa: CASQQAGELFF
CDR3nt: TGTGCCAGCCAGCAAGCCGGGGAGCTGTTTTTT

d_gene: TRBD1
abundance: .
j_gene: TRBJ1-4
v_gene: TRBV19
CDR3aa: CASQGTAEKLFF
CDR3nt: TGTGCCAGCCAGGGGACAGCCGAAAAACTGTTTTTT

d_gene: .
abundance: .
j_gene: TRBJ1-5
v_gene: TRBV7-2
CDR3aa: CASSPGIRNQPQHF
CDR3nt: TGTGCCAGCAGCCCCGGAATTAGGAATCAGCCCCAGCATTTT

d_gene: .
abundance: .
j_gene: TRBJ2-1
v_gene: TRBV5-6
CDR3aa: CASSGSAGSSYNEQFF
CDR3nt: TGTGCCAGCTCTGGGTCGGCAGGGAGCTCCTACAATGAGCAGTTCTTC

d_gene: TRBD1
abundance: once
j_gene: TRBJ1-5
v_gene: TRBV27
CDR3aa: CASSLAGGAGQPQHF
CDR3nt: TGTGCCAGCAGTTTGGCAGGGGGTGCCGGACAGCCCCAGCATTTT

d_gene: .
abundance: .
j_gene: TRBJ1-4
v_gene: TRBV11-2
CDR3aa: CASSLFGGGSNREKLFF
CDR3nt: TGTGCCAGCAGCTTATTCGGCGGGGGTTCTAACCGTGAAAAACTGTTTTTT

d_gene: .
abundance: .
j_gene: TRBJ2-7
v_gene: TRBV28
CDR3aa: CASSLWDRRGRSGEYF
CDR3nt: TGTGCCAGCAGTTTGTGGGATAGGAGGGGGCGGAGCGGGGAGTACTTC

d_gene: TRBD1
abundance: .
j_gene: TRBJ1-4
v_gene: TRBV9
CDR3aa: CASSLGQGSIEKLFF
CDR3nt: TGTGCCAGCAGCCTCGGACAGGGGAGTATTGAAAAACTGTTTTTT

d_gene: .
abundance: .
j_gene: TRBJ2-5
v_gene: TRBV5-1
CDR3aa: CASSTQGGEETQYF
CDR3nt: TGCGCCAGCAGCACCCAGGGTGGGGAAGAGACCCAGTACTTC

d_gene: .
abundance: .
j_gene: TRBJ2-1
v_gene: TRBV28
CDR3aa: CASSSVGAETYNEQFF
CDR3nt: TGTGCCAGCAGCAGTGTCGGGGCGGAAACCTACAATGAGCAGTTCTTC

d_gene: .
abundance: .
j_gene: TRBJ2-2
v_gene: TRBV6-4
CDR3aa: CASRPFTNTGELFF
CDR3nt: TGTGCCAGCCGGCCCTTTACCAACACCGGGGAGCTGTTTTTT

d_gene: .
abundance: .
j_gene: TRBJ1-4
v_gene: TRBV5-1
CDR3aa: CASTRGGSEKLFF
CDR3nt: TGCGCCAGCACCAGAGGAGGGAGCGAAAAACTGTTTTTT

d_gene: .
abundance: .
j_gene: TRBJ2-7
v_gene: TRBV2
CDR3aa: CASSEALFEQYF
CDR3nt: TGTGCCAGCAGTGAAGCGCTTTTCGAGCAGTACTTC

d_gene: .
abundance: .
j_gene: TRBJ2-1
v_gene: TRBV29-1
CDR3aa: CSVPTASSYNEQFF
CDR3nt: TGCAGCGTGCCGACGGCTAGCTCCTACAATGAGCAGTTCTTC

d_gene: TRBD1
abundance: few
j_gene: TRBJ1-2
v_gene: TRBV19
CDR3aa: CASMAQGTVLGGYTF
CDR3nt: TGTGCCAGTATGGCGCAAGGGACAGTCCTTGGGGGCTACACCTTC

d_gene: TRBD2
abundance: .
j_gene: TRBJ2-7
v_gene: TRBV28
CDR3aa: CASPPTGAGASGFHEQYF
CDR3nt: TGTGCCAGCCCCCCGACCGGTGCGGGGGCTAGCGGGTTCCACGAGCAGTACTTC

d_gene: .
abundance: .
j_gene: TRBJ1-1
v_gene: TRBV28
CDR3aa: CASSLRITEAFF
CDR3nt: TGTGCCAGCAGTTTAAGGATCACTGAAGCTTTCTTT

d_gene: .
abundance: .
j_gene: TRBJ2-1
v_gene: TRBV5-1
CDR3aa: CASSAGSSYNEQFF
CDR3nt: TGCGCCAGCAGCGCCGGTTCTTCCTACAATGAGCAGTTCTTC

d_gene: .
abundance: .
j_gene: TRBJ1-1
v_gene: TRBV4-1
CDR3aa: CASSQATSFTEAFF
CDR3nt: TGCGCCAGCAGCCAAGCAACCAGCTTTACTGAAGCTTTCTTT

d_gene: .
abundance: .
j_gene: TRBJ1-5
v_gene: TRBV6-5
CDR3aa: CASSYASGVQPQHF
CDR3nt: TGTGCCAGCAGTTACGCATCAGGGGTACAGCCCCAGCATTTT

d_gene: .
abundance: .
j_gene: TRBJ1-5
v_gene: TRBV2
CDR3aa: CASSEGPGGGNQPQHF
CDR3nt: TGTGCCAGCAGTGAAGGGCCCGGCGGGGGCAATCAGCCCCAGCATTTT

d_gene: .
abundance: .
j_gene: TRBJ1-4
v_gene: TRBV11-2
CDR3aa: CASSPGIQNEKLFF
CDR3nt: TGTGCCAGCAGCCCAGGGATACAGAATGAAAAACTGTTTTTT

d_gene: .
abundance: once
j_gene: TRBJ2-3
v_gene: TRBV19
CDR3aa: CASRAQGRTDTQYF
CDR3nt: TGTGCCAGTAGAGCACAAGGGCGCACAGATACGCAGTATTTT